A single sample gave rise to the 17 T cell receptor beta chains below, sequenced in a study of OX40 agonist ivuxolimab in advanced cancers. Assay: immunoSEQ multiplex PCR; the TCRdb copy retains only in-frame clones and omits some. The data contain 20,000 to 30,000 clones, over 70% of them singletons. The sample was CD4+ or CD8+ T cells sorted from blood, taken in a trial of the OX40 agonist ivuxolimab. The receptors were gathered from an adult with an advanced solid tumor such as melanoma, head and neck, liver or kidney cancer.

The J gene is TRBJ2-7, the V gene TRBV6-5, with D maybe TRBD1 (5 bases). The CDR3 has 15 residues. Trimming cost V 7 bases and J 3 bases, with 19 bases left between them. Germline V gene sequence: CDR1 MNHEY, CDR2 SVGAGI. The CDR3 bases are TGTGCCAGCACACCTTCAAGGGGCGCACTCTACGAGCAGTACTTC. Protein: CASTPSRGALYEQYF.

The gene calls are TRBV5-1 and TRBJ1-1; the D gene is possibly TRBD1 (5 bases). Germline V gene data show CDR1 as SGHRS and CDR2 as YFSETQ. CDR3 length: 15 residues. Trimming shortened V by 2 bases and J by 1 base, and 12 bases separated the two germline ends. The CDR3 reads CASSLEGVGNTEAFF. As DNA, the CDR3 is TGCGCCAGCAGCTTAGAAGGGGTCGGGAACACTGAAGCTTTCTTT.

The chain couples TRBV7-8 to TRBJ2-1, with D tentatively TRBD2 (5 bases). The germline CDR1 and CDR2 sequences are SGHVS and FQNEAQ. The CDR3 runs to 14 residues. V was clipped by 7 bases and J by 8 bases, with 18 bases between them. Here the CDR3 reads CASTPPGTWDEQFF. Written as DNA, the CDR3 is TGTGCCAGCACGCCCCCGGGAACATGGGATGAGCAGTTCTTC.

CDR3 DNA: TGCGCCAGCAGCTTGGCGGGACAGGGCCGTGGAAACACCATATATTTT. This sequence encodes CASSLAGQGRGNTIYF. The rearrangement links TRBV5-1 to TRBJ1-3; 9 positions agree with TRBD1. The V gene end was trimmed by 0 bases and the J gene end by 3 bases; junction bases not matched to a gene: 4. Per germline, CDR1 SGHRS and CDR2 YFSETQ. The CDR3 contains 16 residues.

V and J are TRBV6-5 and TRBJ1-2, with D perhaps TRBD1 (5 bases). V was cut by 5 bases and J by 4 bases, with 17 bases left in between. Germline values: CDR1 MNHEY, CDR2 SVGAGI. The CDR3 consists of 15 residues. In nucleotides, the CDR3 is TGTGCCAGCAGTCCGACAGCTTCTAGCGCCTATGGCTACACCTTC. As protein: CASSPTASSAYGYTF.

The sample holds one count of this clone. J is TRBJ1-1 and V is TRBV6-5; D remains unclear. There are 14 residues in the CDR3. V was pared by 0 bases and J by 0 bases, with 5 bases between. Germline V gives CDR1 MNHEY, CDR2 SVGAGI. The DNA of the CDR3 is TGTGCCAGCAGTTACTCTGCCGTGAACACTGAAGCTTTCTTT. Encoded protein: CASSYSAVNTEAFF.

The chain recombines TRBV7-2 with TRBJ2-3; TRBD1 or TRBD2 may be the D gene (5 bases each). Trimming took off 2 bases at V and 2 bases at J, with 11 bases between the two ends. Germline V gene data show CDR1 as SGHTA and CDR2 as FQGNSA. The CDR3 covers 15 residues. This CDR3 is CASSLWGGLTDTQYF. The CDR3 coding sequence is TGTGCCAGCAGCTTATGGGGCGGGCTCACAGATACGCAGTATTTT.

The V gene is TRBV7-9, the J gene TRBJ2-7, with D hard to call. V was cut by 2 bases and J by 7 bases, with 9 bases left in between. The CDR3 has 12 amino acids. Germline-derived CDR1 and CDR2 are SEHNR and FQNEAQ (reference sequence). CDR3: CASSLNQGEQYF. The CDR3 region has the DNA TGTGCCAGCAGCTTAAATCAAGGGGAGCAGTACTTC.

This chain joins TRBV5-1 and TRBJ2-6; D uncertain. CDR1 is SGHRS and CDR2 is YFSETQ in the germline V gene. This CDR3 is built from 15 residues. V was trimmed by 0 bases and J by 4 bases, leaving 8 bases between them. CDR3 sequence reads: CASSLATAGANVLTF. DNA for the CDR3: TGCGCCAGCAGCTTGGCTACAGCGGGGGCCAACGTCCTGACTTTC.

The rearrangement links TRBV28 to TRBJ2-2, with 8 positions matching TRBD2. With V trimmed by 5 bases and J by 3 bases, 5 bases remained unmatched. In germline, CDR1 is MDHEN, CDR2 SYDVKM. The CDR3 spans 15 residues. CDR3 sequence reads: CASSPTSAYTGELFF. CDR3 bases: TGTGCCAGCAGTCCGACTAGCGCTTACACCGGGGAGCTGTTTTTT.

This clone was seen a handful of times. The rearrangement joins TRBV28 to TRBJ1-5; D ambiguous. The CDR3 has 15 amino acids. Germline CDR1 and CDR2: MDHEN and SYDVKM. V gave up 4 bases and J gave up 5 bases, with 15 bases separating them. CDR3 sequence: CASSSPRRRDQPQHF. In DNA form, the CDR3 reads TGTGCCAGCAGTTCCCCCCGAAGGAGGGATCAGCCCCAGCATTTT.

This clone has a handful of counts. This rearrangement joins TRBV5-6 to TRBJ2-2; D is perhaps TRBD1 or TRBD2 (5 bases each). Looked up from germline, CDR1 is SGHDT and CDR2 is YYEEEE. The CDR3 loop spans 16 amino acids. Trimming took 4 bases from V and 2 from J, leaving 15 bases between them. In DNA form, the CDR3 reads TGTGCCAGCAGCCCATCCGGGACCCTAAACACCGGGGAGCTGTTTTTT. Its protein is CASSPSGTLNTGELFF.

CDR3 DNA: TGTGCCAGCTCCCCCGACAGTTTCTACGAGCAGTACTTC. It translates to CASSPDSFYEQYF. The chain joins TRBV18 to TRBJ2-7; tentatively, D is TRBD1 (5 bases). Germline lookup yields CDR1 KGHSH and CDR2 LQKENI. Trimming pared 6 bases from V and 3 bases from J, leaving 12 bases between. CDR3 length equals 13 residues.

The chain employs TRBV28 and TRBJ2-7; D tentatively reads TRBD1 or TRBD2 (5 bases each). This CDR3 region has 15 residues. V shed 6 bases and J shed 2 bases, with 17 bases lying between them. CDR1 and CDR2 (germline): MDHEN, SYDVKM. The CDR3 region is CASSLSGTGTYEQYF. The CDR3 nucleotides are TGTGCCAGCAGCCTGTCTGGGACGGGCACCTACGAGCAGTACTTC.

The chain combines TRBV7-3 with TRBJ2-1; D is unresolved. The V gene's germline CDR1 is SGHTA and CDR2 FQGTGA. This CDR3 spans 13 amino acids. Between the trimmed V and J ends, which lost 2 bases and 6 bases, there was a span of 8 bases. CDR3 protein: CASSLYPRNEQFF. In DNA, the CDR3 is TGTGCCAGCAGCTTATACCCCCGCAATGAGCAGTTCTTC. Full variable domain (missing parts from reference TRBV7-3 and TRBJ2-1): GAGVSQTPSNKVTEKGKYVELRCDPISGHTALYWYRQSLGQGPEFLIYFQGTGAADDSGLPNDRFFAVRPEGSVSTLKIQRTERGDSAVYLCASSLYPRNEQFFGPGTRLTVL.

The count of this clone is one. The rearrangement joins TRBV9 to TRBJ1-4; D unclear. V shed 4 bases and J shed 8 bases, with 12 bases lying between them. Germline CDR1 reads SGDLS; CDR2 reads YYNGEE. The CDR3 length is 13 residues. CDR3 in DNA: TGTGCCAGCAGCTTTGGACCAAGAGAAAAACTGTTTTTT. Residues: CASSFGPREKLFF.

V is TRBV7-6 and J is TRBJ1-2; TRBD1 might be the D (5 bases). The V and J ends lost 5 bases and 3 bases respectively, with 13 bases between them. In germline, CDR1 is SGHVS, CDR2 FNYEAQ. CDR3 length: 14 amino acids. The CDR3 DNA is TGTGCCAGCAGCCCCGGTGGCAGGGACTATGGCTACACCTTC. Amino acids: CASSPGGRDYGYTF.